This passage covers 2 T cell receptor beta chains from one sample sequenced in a study of blood T cell repertoires in COVID-19. Libraries were prepared by immunoSEQ multiplex PCR; TCRdb keeps only in-frame clonotypes and omits some of them. The repertoire has more than 300,000 clones, over 70% of them found once; the top ten carry about 6%. Specimen: peripheral blood. The source of these receptors is a woman between 50 and 59 years old with COVID-19, enrolled during active disease.

The rearrangement links TRBV11-2 to TRBJ2-7; TRBD2 agrees at 8 bases. With V trimmed by 2 bases and J by 6 bases, 6 bases remained unmatched. Germline CDR1 reads SGHAT; CDR2 reads FQNNGV. This CDR3 contains 14 residues. CDR3 protein: CASSLQAGGSEQYF. As DNA, the CDR3 is TGTGCCAGCAGCTTACAGGCGGGAGGTTCCGAGCAGTACTTC.

The chain employs TRBV5-4 and TRBJ2-2; TRBD2 agrees at 9 bases. V was pared by 3 bases and J by 5 bases, with 5 bases of the junction left unmatched. The CDR3 contains 15 residues. The germline gives CDR1 SGHNT, CDR2 YYREEE (reference sequence). In DNA form, the CDR3 reads TGTGCCAGCAGCTCCTTAGCGGGAGTTACCGGGGAGCTGTTTTTT. This encodes CASSSLAGVTGELFF. The full variable domain, in which reference TRBV5-4 and TRBJ2-2 provide the parts outside the CDR3, is ETGVTQSPTHLIKTRGQQVTLRCSSQSGHNTVSWYQQALGQGPQFIFQYYREEENGRGNFPPRFSGLQFPNYSSELNVNALELDDSALYLCASSSLAGVTGELFFGEGSRLTVL.